This T cell receptor beta chain was profiled in a study of blood T cell repertoires in COVID-19. On the study more broadly: The study drew acute and convalescent COVID-19 samples from the United States, Italy and Spain. The cDNA or gDNA used as material had been derived from T cells, B-cell-depleted T cells, or PBMCs.

Per the authors' pipeline: Cell counts per sample came from amplifying reference gene primers. Some clones are missing from TCRdb's copy, which holds only in-frame ones; the method was immunoSEQ multiplex PCR. V, J and clone size are those of that table, while D and trimming were read from the DNA. The table has fewer than 300,000 clones, 70% to 90% seen once; the top ten hold about 8.6%. This CDR3 comprises 15 residues. Trimming removed 4 bases at V and 3 bases at J, with 17 bases between. From germline, CDR1 is SGDLS and CDR2 YYNGEE. This clone was detected only a few times. What was sequenced was peripheral blood. The sequence came from a man aged 18 to 29 with active or convalescent COVID-19. The V and J genes are TRBV9 and TRBJ2-7, with TRBD1 as a possible D gene (6 bases). Here the CDR3 reads CASSSGAGFVYEQYF. The DNA for the CDR3 is TGTGCCAGCAGCTCAGGGGCAGGGTTTGTCTACGAGCAGTACTTC. Based on the CDR3 plus reference TRBV9 and TRBJ2-7, the full variable domain is DSGVTQTPKHLITATGQRVTLRCSPRSGDLSVYWYQQSLDQGLQFLIQYYNGEERAKGNILERFSAQQFPDLHSELNLSSLELGDSALYFCASSSGAGFVYEQYFGPGTRLTVT.